Following are 15 T cell receptor beta chains from one sample sequenced in a study of blood T cell repertoires in COVID-19. Libraries were prepared by immunoSEQ multiplex PCR; TCRdb keeps only in-frame clonotypes and omits some of them. The sample lists roughly 120,000 clones, roughly 85% occurring once. The sequencing sample was made of peripheral blood. The source is a human donor in a cohort sampled during active COVID-19.

The table lists this clone with a few counts. The genes are TRBV9 and TRBJ1-6; D is possibly TRBD1 (6 bases). Trimming pared 0 bases from V and 7 bases from J, leaving 11 bases between. Germline CDR1 and CDR2: SGDLS and YYNGEE. This CDR3 comprises 15 residues. CDR3: CASSVEEGGNSPLHF. The CDR3 region has the DNA TGTGCCAGCAGCGTAGAAGAGGGGGGGAATTCACCCCTCCACTTT.

The chain recombines TRBV19 with TRBJ2-5; TRBD2 is a possible D gene (5 bases). With 6 bases removed from V and 1 base from J, the gap between germline ends came to 12 bases. CDR1 and CDR2 (germline): LNHDA, SQIVND (reference sequence). The CDR3 is 14 amino acids. CDR3 sequence reads: CASSRQSGQETQYF. The CDR3 region has the DNA TGTGCCAGTAGCCGCCAGAGCGGCCAAGAGACCCAGTACTTC.

The V and J genes are TRBV6-5 and TRBJ1-4; D might be TRBD1 (5 bases). This CDR3 is built from 15 residues. V gave up 4 bases and J gave up 0 bases, with 9 bases separating them. Germline V gene sequence: CDR1 MNHEY, CDR2 SVGAGI. CDR3 loop: CASSLRGATNEKLFF. CDR3 coding DNA: TGTGCCAGCAGTTTACGGGGGGCAACTAATGAAAAACTGTTTTTT.

The V and J genes are TRBV5-8 and TRBJ1-5; D possibly corresponds to TRBD1 (5 bases). Per the germline V gene, CDR1 is SGHTS and CDR2 is YDEGEE. Deletions cut 4 bases from V and 2 bases from J, with 16 bases between. The CDR3 contains 16 residues. CDR3 residues: CASSPLRGLGNQPQHF. DNA of the CDR3: TGTGCCAGCAGCCCGTTAAGGGGACTAGGCAATCAGCCCCAGCATTTT.

This clone was picked up one time. The chain uses TRBV6-2 or TRBV6-3 and TRBJ1-1, with TRBD1 matching 9 bases. V dropped 5 bases and J dropped 5; count of bases not matched to a gene: 6. CDR1 is MNHEY, CDR2 SVGEGT, per germline. The CDR3 runs to 14 residues. The CDR3 nucleotides read TGTGCCAGCAGTATCCGGGACAGGGATACTGAAGCTTTCTTT. Translation: CASSIRDRDTEAFF.

V gene TRBV6-5 combines with J gene TRBJ2-7, with 8 bases lining up with TRBD1. Looked up from germline, CDR1 is MNHEY and CDR2 is SVGAGI. The CDR3 consists of 14 residues. The V and J ends lost 5 bases and 1 base, in that order; junction bases with no gene match: 4. CDR3 sequence: CASSPGTGSYEQYF. Written as DNA, the CDR3 is TGTGCCAGCAGTCCCGGGACAGGTTCCTACGAGCAGTACTTC.

The genes are TRBV28 and TRBJ1-6; 10 bases agree with TRBD1. Germline CDR1 reads MDHEN; CDR2 reads SYDVKM. The CDR3 length is 15 residues. V was clipped by 6 bases and J by 9 bases; unmatched bases: 8. CDR3 coding DNA: TGTGCCAGCAGCACTGTGGGACAGGGGATTTCACCCCTCCACTTT. Translation: CASSTVGQGISPLHF. Full variable domain (missing parts from reference TRBV28 and TRBJ1-6): DVKVTQSSRYLVKRTGEKVFLECVQDMDHENMFWYRQDPGLGLRLIYFSYDVKMKEKGDIPEGYSVSREKKERFSLILESASTNQTSMYLCASSTVGQGISPLHFGNGTRLTVT.

J is TRBJ2-2 and V is TRBV4-1, with TRBD1 matching over 8 bases. The V and J ends lost 0 bases and 1 base, in that order; junction bases with no gene match: 7. CDR3 length: 18 residues. Germline V gene sequence: CDR1 MGHRA, CDR2 YSYEKL. Here the CDR3 reads CASSQDPGQAMNTGELFF. The CDR3, as DNA: TGCGCCAGCAGCCAAGATCCGGGACAGGCCATGAACACCGGGGAGCTGTTTTTT.

This clone appeared once. The rearrangement links TRBV7-2 to TRBJ1-6; tentative D call: TRBD1 (5 bases). The CDR3 is 17 amino acids. Per the germline V gene, CDR1 is SGHTA and CDR2 is FQGNSA. V was cut by 1 base and J by 0 bases, with 10 bases left in between. CDR3 in DNA: TGTGCCAGCAGCTTAGGGGGCAGGAGCTCCTATAATTCACCCCTCCACTTT. It encodes CASSLGGRSSYNSPLHF.

This rearrangement joins TRBV7-9 to TRBJ2-1; D not certain. The CDR3 has 13 residues. The V gene lost 1 base and the J gene lost 8 bases, with 9 bases spanning the gap. Germline V gives CDR1 SEHNR, CDR2 FQNEAQ (reference sequence). CDR3 loop: CASSLGPGDEQFF. The DNA for the CDR3 is TGTGCCAGCAGCTTAGGTCCAGGCGATGAGCAGTTCTTC.

V gene TRBV3-1 (or the pseudogene TRBV3-2) combines with J gene TRBJ2-7, with 7 bases matching TRBD1. With V trimmed by 3 bases and J by 3 bases, 8 bases remained unmatched. CDR3 length: 15 residues. CDR1 LGHDT and CDR2 YNNKEL come from the germline V gene (reference sequence). The CDR3 DNA reads TGTGCCAGCAGCCAGGGACAGCATCCTTTCTACGAGCAGTACTTC. Protein sequence: CASSQGQHPFYEQYF.

This rearrangement joins TRBV28 to TRBJ1-4; 7 bases align to TRBD1. After removal of 5 bases from V and 8 bases from J, the junction contained 5 bases not matched to a gene. Germline lookup yields CDR1 MDHEN and CDR2 SYDVKM. This CDR3 has 13 amino acids. This CDR3 is CASSQGGDEKLFF. CDR3 nucleotide sequence: TGTGCCAGCAGTCAGGGGGGAGACGAAAAACTGTTTTTT.

V usage is TRBV12-3 or TRBV12-4 and J usage is TRBJ1-4; TRBD1 matches at 7 bases. The CDR3 loop spans 12 amino acids. J was trimmed by 7 bases and V by 7 bases; bases with no gene match: 3. The DNA of the CDR3 is TGTGCCAGCACCGCAGGGGGTGAAAAACTGTTTTTT. It yields the protein CASTAGGEKLFF.

The gene calls are TRBV25-1 and TRBJ2-7; D not certain. V was pared by 3 bases and J by 0 bases, with 9 bases between. Germline CDR1 and CDR2: MGHDK and SYGVNS. The CDR3 is 14 residues long. CDR3 region: CASSDGGNSYEQYF. CDR3 in DNA: TGTGCCAGCAGTGATGGCGGCAACTCCTACGAGCAGTACTTC.

CDR3 amino acids: CASSYGGGHGDTQYF. CDR3 nucleotide sequence: TGTGCCAGCAGTTACGGCGGGGGGCATGGAGATACGCAGTATTTT. This sequence joins TRBV6-6 and TRBJ2-3; TRBD2 matches 8 bases. CDR3 size: 15 residues. Germline V CDR1 and CDR2: MNHNY, SVGAGI (reference sequence). Trimming removed 2 bases from V and 5 bases from J; junction bases left unmatched: 6.